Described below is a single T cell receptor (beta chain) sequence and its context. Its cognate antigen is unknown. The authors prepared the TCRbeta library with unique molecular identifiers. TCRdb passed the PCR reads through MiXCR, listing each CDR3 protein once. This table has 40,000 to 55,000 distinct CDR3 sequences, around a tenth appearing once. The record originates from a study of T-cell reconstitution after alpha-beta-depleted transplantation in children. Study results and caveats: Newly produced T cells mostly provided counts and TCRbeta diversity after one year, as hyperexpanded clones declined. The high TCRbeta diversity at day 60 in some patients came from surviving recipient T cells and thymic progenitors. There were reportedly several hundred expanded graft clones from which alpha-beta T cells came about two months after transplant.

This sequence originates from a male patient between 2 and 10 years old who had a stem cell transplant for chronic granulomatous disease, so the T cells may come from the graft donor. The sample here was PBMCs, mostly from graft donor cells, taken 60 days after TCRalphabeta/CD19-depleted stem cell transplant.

Here the CDR3 reads CASSQEQGVVGNTIYF. The CDR3 nucleotides are TGTGCCAGCAGCCAAGAACAGGGGGTTGTAGGAAACACCATATATTTT. The rearrangement uses TRBV4-2 and TRBJ1-3; 8 positions match TRBD1. V gave up 0 bases and J gave up 4 bases; unmatched junction bases: 5. Germline V lookup: CDR1 LGHNA, CDR2 YNFKEQ. This CDR3 contains 16 residues.